This paragraph reports one T cell receptor (beta chain). Its antigen remains unidentified. Per-nucleotide qualities are absent, and no much larger clonotype sits a single base away. These data come from a study of cytomegalovirus exposure and HLA in healthy donors (dated by TCRdb to the late 2010s). As for the study more broadly: An earlier analysis of some 500 of the donors reported about 250 Gb of sequence data and 117 million unique TCR beta sequences from 150 million to 200 million T cells. An earlier analysis of fewer than 700 of the donors applied high-throughput TCR beta sequencing to assess whether each TCR beta V gene segment acted as functional or pseudogenic. The aim of the study was to test whether cataloging public T cell receptors could identify signatures of past pathogen exposure. Donor age, sex, ethnicity and CMV serostatus were collected together with the repertoire data. About 280 gigabases of sequencing data and tens of millions of unique TCR sequences were included in an early release covering about 700 HLA-typed donors. Along with the approximately 650-subject first cohort, a separate validation cohort of over a hundred different subjects was used. High-throughput TCR immunosequencing, statistical association of individual TCRs with disease status, and machine learning were combined to predict cytomegalovirus infection status. In a later analysis, previously published TCR beta repertoires from several hundred donors were re-analyzed and high-resolution HLA genotyping was added so that TCR occurrence patterns could be studied. The number of typed donors differed by locus: 629-630 for A, B, C, DRB1 and DQB1; about 520 for DQA1; approximately 610 for DPA1; and about 450 for DPB1. Every discovery cohort repertoire had been produced on one sequencing platform. The study profiled the T cell repertoires of fewer than 850 subjects by immunosequencing and related them to cytomegalovirus serostatus. A few DR-DQ haplotypes were treated as single units for association and clustering because of strong linkage in the cohort. The later analysis used no new phenotypic data to find candidate immune exposures, relying instead on TCR beta sequences and their occurrence across donors. A later genetic analysis took genome-wide SNP genotypes for about 55% of the roughly 670 donors and used that subset as a discovery cohort. Both class I and class II loci were covered by HLA typing, at four-digit resolution. The genetic ancestry cluster associated with self-reported Caucasian donors included around four fifths of the roughly 400 genotyped donors. On average, 235,054 unique TCR beta nucleotide sequences were sequenced per donor among 398 genotyped donors of the cohort, with roughly 18% of those sequences being non-productive. Study-wide findings and limitations: In an earlier analysis of fewer than 700 of the donors, most TCR beta V segments appeared in productive rearrangements about 87% or about 30% of the time, broadly matching IMGT annotations. Three of the identified cytomegalovirus-associated TCR beta chains were confirmed in vitro to be specific for cytomegalovirus antigens. A further reported finding was that TCR beta sequences accurately predicted the HLA-A and HLA-B alleles for most subjects in the first cohort. An association between a missense DCLRE1C variant and V-gene and J-gene trimming of TCR beta chains was found in a later genetic analysis and replicated in an independent cohort. In the study, 150 to 200 TCR beta chains were listed as associated with cytomegalovirus. The classifier was reported to diagnose cytomegalovirus status with high specificity and sensitivity in both the original cohort and the validation cohort. A later analysis found that HLA-associated TCR beta chains were more clonally expanded and had lower generation probabilities than equally common non-associated chains. The earlier analysis of approximately 560 of the donors excluded about 16 rarely observed V segments, including chromosome 9 orphons, because counts were too low. In a later analysis, several top co-occurrence clusters were reported to appear linked to parvovirus B19, influenza, CMV and Epstein-Barr virus. Most TCR sequences were observed very rarely across donors, whereas some public TCRs were present in many individuals. A later analysis found that most CMV-associated TCR beta chains appeared HLA-restricted, with HLA associations seemingly driven largely by CMV exposure. Because HLA typing was unavailable for some donors at each locus, only the typed subset was used in association tests. A later genetic analysis reported fewer N-insertions in productive TCRs among donors in an Asian-associated ancestry cluster than the 666-donor mean. In a later analysis, the rate of TCR association differed among HLA loci, with DRB1 alleles having the most associated TCRs and HLA-C alleles having the fewest. The 87-base-pair reads could not distinguish some IMGT-functional V segments, including TRBV6-2 and TRBV6-3, so those segments were excluded. Sequencing depth was assumed to be roughly uniform across donors in the presence/absence analyses, though that assumption may not hold. Assigning TCR associations to individual alleles was difficult when HLA alleles, especially DR and DQ, strongly co-occurred. Linkage disequilibrium might explain the correlated functional status among segregating V segments, but an unknown experimental factor could not be ruled out. A cluster of highly shared sequence variants was judged likely to represent a technical artifact of the sequencing pipeline. According to the authors, the approach could potentially be generalized to other disease states and immunological phenotypes. For the cohort, immune exposure information was limited to CMV serostatus. Specific HLA alleles were associated with 15,000 to 20,000 TCR beta sequences at a false discovery rate of 0.05 in a later analysis. This cohort had only TCR beta chains sequenced, and the lack of alpha or paired-chain data limited which features could be detected.

The cohort was made up of several hundred healthy bone marrow donors. All cohort members were sampled while nominally healthy, although unrecorded immune exposures were likely present. The donor tested CMV seronegative and was one of the 352 seronegative cohort members. A peripheral blood sample was provided by each donor, and peripheral blood mononuclear cells were used for TCR beta sequencing. The Qiagen DNeasy Blood Extraction Kit was used to extract genomic DNA from the blood cell samples. V was cut back by 4 bases and J by 10 bases, leaving a gap of 11 bases between them. CDR1 and CDR2 are drawn from the germline V gene: SGHRS, YFSETQ. The CDR3 numbers 11 residues from cysteine through phenylalanine. Only the CDR3 part of the read is kept: 33 bases, read in frame from the first base. Libraries were made using the immunoSEQ multiplex PCR assay. For the multiplex PCR, a mixture combining 60 forward primers for TCR Vbeta segments and 13 reverse primers for TCR Jbeta segments was used. Amplification of the CDR3 region of rearranged TCR beta genes was performed with a multiplex PCR assay on genomic DNA. On the Illumina HiSeq System, the amplified TCR beta libraries were sequenced as 87-base-pair reads. The original pipeline was this. A later analysis tallied roughly 76 million unique TCR beta chains across the 660 or so repertoires, and approximately 11 million of those chains were shared by two or more donors. A nearest-neighbor algorithm error-corrected the raw reads and collapsed the reads into unique sequences, merging closely related sequences to remove PCR and sequencing errors. V, D and J gene segments were assigned by aligning CDR3 sequences to IMGT reference sequences. Each retained sequence needed at least a six-nucleotide match to both a V gene segment and a J gene segment. Rearrangements were called productive when the CDR3 lacked stop codons and stayed in frame with V and J; all others were non-productive. Following IMGT convention, CDR3 was defined as the stretch from the second conserved V-encoded cysteine to the conserved J-encoded phenylalanine. The earlier analysis of 500 to 600 of the donors excluded sequences that lacked an unambiguous match to a single V gene segment. An earlier analysis of fewer than 650 of the donors classified V segments as functional when productive rearrangements were above 56.7% and as segregating when the standard deviation between donors was above 5%. A statistical classification framework was built for diagnosing cytomegalovirus status from the catalog of TCR beta chain sequences. In a later analysis, TCR nucleotide sequences were compared against IMGT/GENE-DB human TR gene sequences so that V and J genes could be assigned. A later analysis assigned CDR3 sequences and most-parsimonious VDJ recombination scenarios with the TCRdist pipeline. In a later analysis, each TCR beta chain was defined by its CDR3 amino acid sequence together with its V-gene family, and reads without a unique V-gene family were excluded. To address suspected cross-contamination and a sequencing artifact, a later analysis removed 592 highly shared, low-generation-probability nucleotide sequences. In a later analysis, a clonal expansion index was calculated for each public chain from normalized within-repertoire ranks of inferred template counts. In a later analysis, generation probabilities were computed using a VDJ recombination model fitted to out-of-frame rearrangements, and the results were checked against IGoR. Hypergeometric tests were used in a later analysis to score TCR-TCR, TCR-HLA and TCR-CMV co-occurrence, with a repertoire-size bias correction applied to the TCR pairs. A later analysis estimated false discovery rates by permuting HLA or CMV assignments 20 times. In a later analysis, co-occurring TCRs were grouped with DBSCAN, and TCRdist sequence similarity was added when clustering was performed within HLA-allele-positive subsets. Co-occurrence clustering excluded repertoires with fewer than 30,000 or more than 120,000 public chains, plus five with anomalous nucleotide sharing. Drawn from immuneACCESS, this table holds only the in-frame rearrangements with V and J called that TCRdb kept. Clones are partly lost; checked studies trace under half to an unresolved V gene and leave the rest unexplained. V and J calls and clone size come straight from that table; D and trimming were deduced from the DNA. The sample table holds 150,000 to 200,000 clones, of which 75% to 80% were seen once. Of the sample, roughly 3% falls within the top ten clones.

The chain is encoded by TRBV5-1 joined to TRBJ1-2, with the D gene call left open. The TCR sequence derives from a female donor in good health and CMV-seronegative. Sequencing was performed on PBMCs. The encoded CDR3 is CASSADGDYTF. The base sequence is TGCGCCAGCAGCGCCGACGGAGACTACACCTTC.